This TCR beta chain is from a study of T cell repertoires in cytomegalovirus infection. The study, taken as a whole, reports: The study found HLA-C-restricted CMV-specific TCR beta clonotypes dominating the ex vivo response. Public TCR beta family frequency separated CMV-and-HLA carriers, including in an independent cohort.

V was clipped by 0 bases and J by 5 bases, with 10 bases between them. Germline V gene lookup returns CDR1 MNHEY and CDR2 SMNVEV (reference sequence). CDR3 size: 14 residues. TCRdb reprocessed the reads with MiXCR, giving one entry per CDR3 protein. The sample carries some 150,000 distinct CDR3 sequences, 32% recorded once. Points on this clonotype: The antigen remains undetermined.

Source: CD8+ T cells from cultured PBMCs, taken from culture after CMV antigen stimulation. The V gene is TRBV27, the J gene TRBJ1-1; D not resolved. This clonotype was sampled from a human donor in good health (CMV status not recorded). Some clones in this sample may be carry-over from other donors' samples. The CDR3 coding sequence is TGTGCCAGCAGTTTATCGGTCGGGTGGACTGAAGCTTTCTTT. Translation gives CASSLSVGWTEAFF.